These T cell receptor beta chains were read from a single sample in a study of OX40 agonist ivuxolimab in advanced cancers. Some clones are missing from TCRdb's copy, which holds only in-frame ones; the method was immunoSEQ multiplex PCR. The sample lists 100,000 or so clones, less than 90% seen once, with 0.8% to 0.9% in the top ten. The sequenced sample was CD4+ or CD8+ T cells sorted from blood, obtained in a trial of the OX40 agonist ivuxolimab. The origin of the receptors is an adult with an advanced solid tumor such as melanoma, head and neck, liver or kidney cancer. Each CDR3 is given with its conserved first and last residue. The D gene is left open where the match is weak. Not all rows give a size; the values are once, few, many and, for expanded clones, a class.

j_gene: TRBJ2-6
len: 16
abundance: NA
d_gene: NA
v_gene: TRBV7-2
CDR3nt: TGTGCCAGCAGCTTAGCGCACAATTCTGGGGCCAACGTCCTGACTTTC
CDR3aa: CASSLAHNSGANVLTF

j_gene: TRBJ2-3
len: 14
abundance: NA
d_gene: NA
v_gene: TRBV7-2
CDR3nt: TGTGCCAGCAGCTTAAATCAGGGCACAGATACGCAGTATTTT
CDR3aa: CASSLNQGTDTQYF

j_gene: TRBJ1-1
len: 14
abundance: NA
d_gene: TRBD1
v_gene: TRBV29-1
CDR3nt: TGCAGCGTGAAGCTCGGACAGGGAATCTCTGAAGCTTTCTTT
CDR3aa: CSVKLGQGISEAFF

j_gene: TRBJ2-5
len: 14
abundance: NA
d_gene: NA
v_gene: TRBV5-4
CDR3nt: TGTGCCAGCAGCTTCAAAGGCTCCGAGGAGACCCAGTACTTC
CDR3aa: CASSFKGSEETQYF

j_gene: TRBJ2-1
len: 15
abundance: NA
d_gene: TRBD2
v_gene: TRBV28
CDR3nt: TGTGCCAGCAGTTTCGGTCCGGGGGGGAACAATGAGCAGTTCTTC
CDR3aa: CASSFGPGGNNEQFF

j_gene: TRBJ1-1
len: 14
abundance: NA
d_gene: TRBD1
v_gene: TRBV19
CDR3nt: TGTGCCAGTAGCTTGACAGGGTTGAACACTGAAGCTTTCTTT
CDR3aa: CASSLTGLNTEAFF

j_gene: TRBJ2-5
len: 13
abundance: NA
d_gene: TRBD1
v_gene: TRBV5-4
CDR3nt: TGTGCCAGCAAGGGACAGCCGGGGGAGACCCAGTACTTC
CDR3aa: CASKGQPGETQYF

j_gene: TRBJ2-1
len: 12
abundance: NA
d_gene: NA
v_gene: TRBV11-2
CDR3nt: TGTGCCAGCAGCCCCCCCTATAATGAGCAGTTCTTC
CDR3aa: CASSPPYNEQFF

j_gene: TRBJ2-2
len: 15
abundance: NA
d_gene: NA
v_gene: TRBV9
CDR3nt: TGTGCCAGCAGCCCCCTGATCCCGAACACCGGGGAGCTGTTTTTT
CDR3aa: CASSPLIPNTGELFF

j_gene: TRBJ1-2
len: 15
abundance: NA
d_gene: NA
v_gene: TRBV6-5
CDR3nt: TGTGCCAGCAGTTCCTCGGGGGTCGCGGGAGATGGCTACACCTTC
CDR3aa: CASSSSGVAGDGYTF

j_gene: TRBJ1-1
len: 15
abundance: once
d_gene: NA
v_gene: TRBV28
CDR3nt: TGTGCCAGCACCTCCGGGGGATCTGGGAACACTGAAGCTTTCTTT
CDR3aa: CASTSGGSGNTEAFF

j_gene: TRBJ1-2
len: 18
abundance: NA
d_gene: NA
v_gene: TRBV21-1
CDR3nt: TGTGCCAGCAGCAAAGTTGTCAGGGGGCGAGGGCCCGACTATGGCTACACCTTC
CDR3aa: CASSKVVRGRGPDYGYTF

j_gene: TRBJ2-3
len: 21
abundance: NA
d_gene: NA
v_gene: TRBV27
CDR3nt: TGTGCCAGCAGTTTATCGACGACGAATTCCCATTGGGAGAGGTTCACAGATACGCAGTATTTT
CDR3aa: CASSLSTTNSHWERFTDTQYF

j_gene: TRBJ1-1
len: 14
abundance: NA
d_gene: NA
v_gene: TRBV5-6
CDR3nt: TGTGCCAGCAGCTTGTTTGGGAGGGGCACTGAAGCTTTCTTT
CDR3aa: CASSLFGRGTEAFF

j_gene: TRBJ1-6
len: 17
abundance: NA
d_gene: TRBD1
v_gene: TRBV2
CDR3nt: TGTGCCAGCACCGGACAGGGGCCGAGCTCCTATAATTCACCCCTCCACTTT
CDR3aa: CASTGQGPSSYNSPLHF

j_gene: TRBJ2-1
len: 12
abundance: NA
d_gene: NA
v_gene: TRBV6-1
CDR3nt: TGTGCCAGCAGTGAAGGACAGGACTATCAGTTCTTC
CDR3aa: CASSEGQDYQFF

j_gene: TRBJ1-4
len: 13
abundance: NA
d_gene: NA
v_gene: TRBV15
CDR3nt: TGTGCCACCAGCAACAGGGTTGGAGAAAAACTGTTTTTT
CDR3aa: CATSNRVGEKLFF

j_gene: TRBJ2-1
len: 15
abundance: NA
d_gene: TRBD2
v_gene: TRBV6-1
CDR3nt: TGTGCCAGCAGTGAAGAGACTAGCGGGAGGTTTGAGCAGTTCTTC
CDR3aa: CASSEETSGRFEQFF

j_gene: TRBJ2-1
len: 14
abundance: once
d_gene: TRBD2
v_gene: TRBV10-3
CDR3nt: TGTGCCATTCGAGCGGGACTACCGCCCAATGAGCAGTTCTTC
CDR3aa: CAIRAGLPPNEQFF

j_gene: TRBJ1-5
len: 15
abundance: NA
d_gene: NA
v_gene: TRBV9
CDR3nt: TGTGCCAGCAGCGTAGGGTTACAGGGTGAACAGCCCCAGCATTTT
CDR3aa: CASSVGLQGEQPQHF

j_gene: TRBJ2-3
len: 14
abundance: NA
d_gene: NA
v_gene: TRBV27
CDR3nt: TGTGCCAGCAGTCGGACCCAGGGGTCAGATACGCAGTATTTT
CDR3aa: CASSRTQGSDTQYF

j_gene: TRBJ2-7
len: 16
abundance: NA
d_gene: NA
v_gene: TRBV7-2
CDR3nt: TGTGCCAGCAGCTTAGTCGCTACGGGTCCTACCTACGAGCAGTACTTC
CDR3aa: CASSLVATGPTYEQYF

j_gene: TRBJ1-2
len: 14
abundance: NA
d_gene: NA
v_gene: TRBV19
CDR3nt: TGTGCCAGTACCCTCCGGGGGTTGGACTATGGCTACACCTTC
CDR3aa: CASTLRGLDYGYTF

j_gene: TRBJ1-4
len: 14
abundance: NA
d_gene: NA
v_gene: TRBV5-1
CDR3nt: TGCGCCAGCAGCATGGAGGGGACGGGACATGTACTGTTTTTT
CDR3aa: CASSMEGTGHVLFF

j_gene: TRBJ1-4
len: 15
abundance: NA
d_gene: NA
v_gene: TRBV6-5
CDR3nt: TGTGCCAGCAGTTACTCCGCTAGGGGGGGAGAAAAACTGTTTTTT
CDR3aa: CASSYSARGGEKLFF

j_gene: TRBJ2-3
len: 15
abundance: NA
d_gene: TRBD2
v_gene: TRBV6-5
CDR3nt: TGTGCCAGCAGCCCATATAGCGGGATGACAGATACGCAGTATTTT
CDR3aa: CASSPYSGMTDTQYF

j_gene: TRBJ2-2
len: 15
abundance: NA
d_gene: NA
v_gene: TRBV18
CDR3nt: TGTGCCAGCTCACCACCGGGAGCGAACACCGGGGAGCTGTTTTTT
CDR3aa: CASSPPGANTGELFF

j_gene: TRBJ2-4
len: 13
abundance: NA
d_gene: NA
v_gene: TRBV28
CDR3nt: TGTGCCACCGAACGGGGCAGAAAAAACATTCAGTACTTC
CDR3aa: CATERGRKNIQYF

j_gene: TRBJ1-1
len: 14
abundance: NA
d_gene: NA
v_gene: TRBV11-2
CDR3nt: TGTGCCAGCAGCTTAGAGGGGTTGAACACTGAAGCTTTCTTT
CDR3aa: CASSLEGLNTEAFF

j_gene: TRBJ1-2
len: 14
abundance: NA
d_gene: NA
v_gene: TRBV6-5
CDR3nt: TGTGCCAGCAGTTCCCCCGGGGGAAGCTATGGCTACACCTTC
CDR3aa: CASSSPGGSYGYTF

j_gene: TRBJ1-1
len: 16
abundance: NA
d_gene: TRBD1
v_gene: TRBV7-6
CDR3nt: TGTGCCAGCAGCTCAAGCTATACAGGGGGAATAACTGAAGCTTTCTTT
CDR3aa: CASSSSYTGGITEAFF

j_gene: TRBJ1-1
len: 14
abundance: once
d_gene: NA
v_gene: TRBV6-6
CDR3nt: TGTGCCAGCAGTACAGATCTGGGGAACACTGAAGCTTTCTTT
CDR3aa: CASSTDLGNTEAFF

j_gene: TRBJ2-5
len: 14
abundance: NA
d_gene: TRBD2
v_gene: TRBV29-1
CDR3nt: TGCAGCGCCCTACCAGCGGGATCACAAGAGACCCAGTACTTC
CDR3aa: CSALPAGSQETQYF

j_gene: TRBJ1-1
len: 13
abundance: NA
d_gene: TRBD1
v_gene: TRBV29-1
CDR3nt: TGCAGCGTTGCGACAGGGTGGGGCACTGAAGCTTTCTTT
CDR3aa: CSVATGWGTEAFF